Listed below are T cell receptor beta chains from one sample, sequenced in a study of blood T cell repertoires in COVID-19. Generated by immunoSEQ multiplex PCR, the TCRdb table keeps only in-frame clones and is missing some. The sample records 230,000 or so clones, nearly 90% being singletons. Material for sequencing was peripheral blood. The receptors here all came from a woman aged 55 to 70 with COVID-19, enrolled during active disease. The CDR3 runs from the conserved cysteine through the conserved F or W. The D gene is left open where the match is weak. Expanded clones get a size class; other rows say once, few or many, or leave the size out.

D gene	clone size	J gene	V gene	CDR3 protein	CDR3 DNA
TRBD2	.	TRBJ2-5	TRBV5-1	CASSLGLGAGVQETQYF	TGCGCCAGCAGCTTGGGGCTCGGGGCGGGAGTCCAAGAGACCCAGTACTTC
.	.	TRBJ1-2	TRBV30	CAWGGGSVGGYTF	TGTGCCTGGGGTGGGGGGAGCGTCGGTGGCTACACCTTC
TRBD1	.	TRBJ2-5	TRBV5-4	CASNQGDRETQYF	TGTGCCAGCAACCAGGGGGATAGAGAGACCCAGTACTTC
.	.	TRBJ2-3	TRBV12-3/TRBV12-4	CASSTSTGGTQYF	TGTGCCAGCAGTACCTCGACGGGGGGCACGCAGTATTTT
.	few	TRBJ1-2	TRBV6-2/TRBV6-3	CASSYRTDGYTF	TGTGCCAGCAGTTACAGGACAGATGGCTACACCTTC
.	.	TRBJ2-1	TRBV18	CASSPSGEQFF	TGTGCCAGCTCACCATCAGGAGAGCAGTTCTTC
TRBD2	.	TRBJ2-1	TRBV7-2	CASSLGGTSQKEQFF	TGTGCCAGCAGCTTGGGCGGGACTAGTCAGAAAGAGCAGTTCTTC
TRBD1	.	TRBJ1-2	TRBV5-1	CASSSGQGFYGYTF	TGCGCCAGCAGCTCGGGACAGGGCTTCTATGGCTACACCTTC
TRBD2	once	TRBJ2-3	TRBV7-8	CASSPYSLAGGNLLTDTQYF	TGTGCCAGCAGCCCCTACTCCCTAGCGGGGGGAAACTTGCTCACAGATACGCAGTATTTT
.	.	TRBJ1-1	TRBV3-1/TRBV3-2	CASSGRNTEAFF	TGTGCCAGCAGCGGGCGGAACACTGAAGCTTTCTTT
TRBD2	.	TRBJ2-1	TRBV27	CASSSPSGPDNEQFF	TGTGCCAGCAGTTCTCCTAGCGGGCCCGACAATGAGCAGTTCTTC
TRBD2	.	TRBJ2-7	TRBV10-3	CATGGGLGEQYF	TGTGCCACAGGCGGGGGGCTCGGCGAGCAGTACTTC
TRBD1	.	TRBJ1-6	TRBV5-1	CASTKGQGNNSPLHF	TGCGCCAGCACCAAGGGACAGGGCAATAATTCACCCCTCCACTTT
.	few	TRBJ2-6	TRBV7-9	CASSPGYGANVLTF	TGTGCCAGCAGCCCCGGGTACGGGGCCAACGTCCTGACTTTC
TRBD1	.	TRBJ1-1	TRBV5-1	CASSPTGLEAFF	TGCGCCAGCAGCCCGACAGGGTTGGAAGCTTTCTTT
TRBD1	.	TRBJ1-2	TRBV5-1	CASSSVQGALKIYGYTF	TGCGCCAGCAGCTCCGTCCAGGGGGCTCTGAAGATCTATGGCTACACCTTC
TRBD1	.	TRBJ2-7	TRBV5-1	CASSTGDPYEQYF	TGCGCCAGCAGCACAGGGGATCCCTACGAGCAGTACTTC
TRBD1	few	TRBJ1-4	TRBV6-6	CASSTTGGLEKLFF	TGTGCCAGCAGTACGACAGGGGGTTTGGAAAAACTGTTTTTT
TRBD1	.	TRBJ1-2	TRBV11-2	CASSLGRKRTGGDYGYTF	TGTGCCAGCAGCTTAGGGAGGAAACGGACAGGGGGAGACTATGGCTACACCTTC
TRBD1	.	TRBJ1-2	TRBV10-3	CAISATGFLDGYTF	TGTGCCATCAGCGCGACAGGGTTTTTGGATGGCTACACCTTC
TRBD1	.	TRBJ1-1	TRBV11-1	CASSLYRGLNTEAFF	TGTGCCAGCAGCTTATACAGGGGGTTAAACACTGAAGCTTTCTTT
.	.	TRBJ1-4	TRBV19	CASSINTNEKLFF	TGTGCCAGTAGTATAAACACAAATGAAAAACTGTTTTTT